The 6 T cell receptor beta chains listed next were all sequenced from one sample in a study of cytomegalovirus exposure and HLA in healthy donors. The PCR made use of 60 Vbeta and 13 Jbeta primers. The assay was immunoSEQ multiplex PCR, and TCRdb's table has in-frame clones only and misses some. The sample records approximately 150,000 clones, around 73% being singletons. Input material: PBMCs. The receptor set was obtained from a woman aged 18-29 years in good health and CMV-seropositive.

The rearrangement joins TRBV5-4 to TRBJ2-3, with TRBD2 matching over 16 bases. The CDR3 is 19 residues long. J lost 4 bases, V lost 4 bases, and 12 bases had no gene match. Germline CDR1 reads SGHNT; CDR2 reads YYREEE (reference sequence). The DNA for the CDR3 is TGTGCCAGCAGCGCTCGCCCTACCGGGACTAGCGGGGGGGCAGATACGCAGTATTTT. Translating it yields CASSARPTGTSGGADTQYF.

The genes are TRBV5-1 and TRBJ2-5; 8 bases agree with TRBD2. CDR1 is SGHRS, CDR2 YFSETQ, per germline. The length of the CDR3 is 16 residues. The junction had 9 bases not matched to a gene; V was cut back by 4 bases and J by 1 base. CDR3 sequence (DNA): TGCGCCAGCAGCCCAAGCGGGAGAACTATCCAAGAGACCCAGTACTTC. Its translation: CASSPSGRTIQETQYF.

This clone is a singleton in its sample. The CDR3 region is CASSLVGSTGELFF. CDR3 nucleotide sequence: TGTGCCAGCAGCTTGGTCGGTAGCACCGGGGAGCTGTTTTTT. The chain has TRBV5-4 and TRBJ2-2; D is uncertain. The CDR3 totals 14 residues. The ends were cut back, 0 bases at V and 4 bases at J, with 7 bases in the middle. CDR1 is SGHNT, CDR2 YYREEE, per germline (reference sequence).

The chain uses TRBV4-2 and TRBJ2-1, with D uncertain. The CDR3 is made up of 15 amino acids. Germline values: CDR1 LGHNA, CDR2 YNFKEQ. V lost 4 bases to trimming and J lost 0 bases, with 10 bases between them. CDR3 sequence: CASSPISSSYNEQFF. CDR3 sequence (DNA): TGTGCCAGCAGCCCGATCTCGAGCTCCTACAATGAGCAGTTCTTC.

This clone was picked up a small number of times. The V and J genes are TRBV5-4 and TRBJ2-5; TRBD1 matches 9 bases. The CDR3 has 15 amino acids. The J segment lost 6 bases and the V segment lost 4 bases, leaving 10 bases of the junction unmatched. CDR1 is SGHNT, CDR2 YYREEE, per germline (reference sequence). CDR3 nucleotides: TGTGCCAGCAGCAGAAACAGGGGGCGGGGGAAGACCCAGTACTTC. Translated: CASSRNRGRGKTQYF.

The rearrangement joins TRBV19 to TRBJ1-1; 11 positions match TRBD1. From germline, CDR1 is LNHDA and CDR2 SQIVND (reference sequence). The CDR3 loop spans 16 amino acids. Trimming at V came to 6 bases and at J to 2 bases, leaving 8 bases not matched to a gene. The CDR3 sequence is CASSPRDRGVNTEAFF. The CDR3 DNA reads as TGTGCCAGTAGCCCCCGGGACAGGGGGGTCAACACTGAAGCTTTCTTT.